A single sample is the source of the 24 T cell receptor beta chains below, sequenced in a study of Tregs in tolerant kidney transplant recipients. Only in-frame clones appear in the TCRdb table, and some are missing; sequencing was by immunoSEQ multiplex PCR. The sample consists of around 50,000 clones, about 83% of them appearing once. Sequences were obtained from CD4+ T cells from blood. The source is a human donor in good health.

The chain links TRBV5-6 to TRBJ1-1; D possibly corresponds to TRBD1 (5 bases). Trimming removed 1 base from V and 5 bases from J, with 15 bases in between. Germline values: CDR1 SGHDT, CDR2 YYEEEE. CDR3 length equals 15 residues. CDR3 residues: CASSLRVGAGTEAFF. CDR3 bases: TGTGCCAGCAGCTTGCGCGTAGGGGCAGGTACTGAAGCTTTCTTT.

The sample holds a few counts of this clone. The genes are TRBV5-5 and TRBJ1-2; TRBD1 is a possible D gene (5 bases). Deletions cut 3 bases from V and 6 bases from J, with 15 bases between. Germline CDR1 reads SGHKS; CDR2 reads YYEKEE (reference sequence). CDR3 length: 14 residues. The CDR3, as DNA: TGTGCCAGCAGCTGGACATCCTCCCCCGATGGCTACACCTTC. It specifies CASSWTSSPDGYTF. Full variable domain (rest looked up from reference TRBV5-5 and TRBJ1-2): DAGVTQSPTHLIKTRGQQVTLRCSPISGHKSVSWYQQVLGQGPQFIFQYYEKEERGRGNFPDRFSARQFPNYSSELNVNALLLGDSALYLCASSWTSSPDGYTFGSGTRLTVV.

This clone has just one count. The V gene is TRBV11-3, the J gene TRBJ1-3; D may be TRBD1 (6 bases). Germline CDR1 and CDR2: SGHNT and YENEEA. V was clipped by 3 bases and J by 4 bases, with 10 bases between them. The CDR3 extends over 14 amino acids. The chain's CDR3 is CASSLRTGGNTIYF. CDR3 coding DNA: TGTGCCAGCAGCTTGAGAACAGGGGGAAACACCATATATTTT.

The J gene is TRBJ2-7, the V gene TRBV7-3; a possible D gene is TRBD2 (6 bases). CDR1 and CDR2 from the germline V gene are SGHTA and FQGTGA. V dropped 1 base and J dropped 2 bases, with 9 bases sitting between them. The CDR3 is 14 amino acids. The chain's CDR3 is CASSLMGGTYEQYF. CDR3 in DNA: TGTGCCAGCAGCTTAATGGGAGGTACCTACGAGCAGTACTTC.

The genes are TRBV27 and TRBJ2-2; D is undetermined. Germline V gene data show CDR1 as MNHEY and CDR2 as SMNVEV (reference sequence). V dropped 5 bases and J dropped 0 bases, with 16 bases sitting between them. This CDR3 is 17 amino acids long. The CDR3 nucleotides are TGTGCCAGCAGTCCCCAATCTGGAGCCCCGAACACCGGGGAGCTGTTTTTT. Translation gives CASSPQSGAPNTGELFF.

The J gene is TRBJ2-3, the V gene TRBV7-2; a weak D match, TRBD2 (7 bases). The germline V gene encodes CDR1 SGHTA and CDR2 FQGNSA. The germline V and J ends were trimmed by 2 bases and 1 base, with 16 bases remaining between them. The CDR3 is 17 residues long. The CDR3, as DNA: TGTGCCAGCAGCTTATCATCGGGGGGCAGGGGCACAGATACGCAGTATTTT. This sequence encodes CASSLSSGGRGTDTQYF.

The chain couples TRBV15 to TRBJ1-1; D perhaps matches TRBD1 (5 bases). The CDR3 is made up of 15 amino acids. Germline V lookup: CDR1 LNHNV, CDR2 YYDKDF (reference sequence). V lost 3 bases and J 6 bases, leaving 17 bases between the germline ends. DNA for the CDR3: TGTGCCACCAGCAGCTCGGGGCTATTCTTCGCTGAAGCTTTCTTT. Its translation is CATSSSGLFFAEAFF.

The chain carries TRBV2 and TRBJ2-7; no definite D call. The V and J ends lost 8 bases and 5 bases respectively, with 16 bases between them. Germline-derived CDR1 and CDR2 are SNHLY and FYNNEI. This CDR3 region has 13 residues. CDR3 amino acids: CASSKRIYHEQYF. CDR3 in DNA: TGTGCCAGCTCCAAAAGAATCTACCACGAGCAGTACTTC.

The chain combines TRBV4-3 with TRBJ1-1, with D perhaps matching TRBD1 (5 bases). The CDR3 has 15 residues. CDR1 and CDR2 (germline): LGHNA, YSLEER. The germline V and J ends were trimmed by 4 bases and 3 bases, with 15 bases remaining between them. CDR3 sequence reads: CASSRTPRVYTEAFF. In DNA, the CDR3 is TGCGCCAGCAGCCGCACGCCCAGGGTCTACACTGAAGCTTTCTTT.

The chain carries TRBV27 and TRBJ2-1; 10 bases fit TRBD1. Losses at the gene ends were 5 bases for V and 0 bases for J; bases not matched to a gene: 7. Germline CDR1 reads MNHEY; CDR2 reads SMNVEV (reference sequence). The CDR3 totals 17 residues. CDR3: CASSTRTGGGSYNEQFF. In DNA, the CDR3 is TGTGCCAGCAGTACGAGGACAGGGGGGGGCTCCTACAATGAGCAGTTCTTC.

This chain joins TRBV7-6 and TRBJ2-7; D remains ambiguous. Trimming shortened V by 5 bases and J by 4 bases, and 12 bases separated the two germline ends. Germline lookup yields CDR1 SGHVS and CDR2 FNYEAQ. The CDR3 loop spans 13 amino acids. The CDR3 region is CASSPIGYYEQYF. For the CDR3, the DNA is TGTGCCAGCAGCCCCATAGGTTATTACGAGCAGTACTTC.

This clone showed up just a few times. The V call is TRBV5-6, the J call TRBJ2-1, with D possibly matching TRBD2 (6 bases). Germline CDR1 is SGHDT and CDR2 is YYEEEE. The V end was cut by 1 base, the J end by 0 bases, with 20 bases between. The CDR3 length is 19 residues. The CDR3 coding sequence is TGTGCCAGCAGCTTGTCACCTGGGGGTAGCGGTAGCTCCTACAATGAGCAGTTCTTC. Translation: CASSLSPGGSGSSYNEQFF. Drawing the rest from reference TRBV5-6 and TRBJ2-1, the complete variable domain is DAGVTQSPTHLIKTRGQQVTLRCSPKSGHDTVSWYQQALGQGPQFIFQYYEEEERQRGNFPDRFSGHQFPNYSSELNVNALLLGDSALYLCASSLSPGGSGSSYNEQFFGPGTRLTVL.

The CDR3 reads CASSLAAQETQYF. The CDR3 nucleotides are TGTGCCAGCAGCTTGGCGGCCCAAGAGACCCAGTACTTC. The chain employs TRBV5-6 and TRBJ2-5; D unclear. Trimming stripped 0 bases from V and 1 base from J, with 4 bases between. In germline, CDR1 is SGHDT, CDR2 YYEEEE. The length of the CDR3 is 13 residues.

This clone came up a few times. The chain recombines TRBV7-2 with TRBJ1-2; TRBD1 is a possible D gene (6 bases). Germline lookup yields CDR1 SGHTA and CDR2 FQGNSA. CDR3 length: 15 amino acids. Trimming left V 2 bases short and J 3 bases short, with 13 bases between. This chain's CDR3 is CASSLTPGADYGYTF. Written as DNA, the CDR3 is TGTGCCAGCAGCTTAACACCAGGGGCTGACTATGGCTACACCTTC.

V is TRBV6-1 and J is TRBJ2-1; D may be TRBD1 (6 bases). The germline V gene encodes CDR1 MNHNS and CDR2 SASEGT. The CDR3 loop spans 13 amino acids. V shed 11 bases and J shed 12 bases, with 23 bases lying between them. The CDR3 loop reads CASSSGHLRGQFF. Written as DNA, the CDR3 is TGTGCCTCCTCATCTGGACACCTCAGGGGGCAGTTCTTC.

V usage is TRBV28 and J usage is TRBJ2-7, with 9 bases matching TRBD1. Germline V gene data show CDR1 as MDHEN and CDR2 as SYDVKM. The CDR3 is 15 amino acids. Trimming cost V 6 bases and J 2 bases; bases outside gene matches: 8. The CDR3 coding sequence is TGTGCCAGCAGAGGAACAGGGGGCCCCCCCTACGAGCAGTACTTC. This encodes CASRGTGGPPYEQYF.

This chain uses TRBV29-1 with TRBJ2-5; 7 bases line up with TRBD1. Trimming removed 8 bases from V and 1 base from J; junction bases left unmatched: 13. The V gene's germline CDR1 is SQVTM and CDR2 ANQGSEA. The CDR3 contains 15 residues. DNA of the CDR3: TGCAGCCTGAAGCGACAGGGCACCAGCCAAGAGACCCAGTACTTC. Residues: CSLKRQGTSQETQYF.

The rearrangement links TRBV25-1 to TRBJ2-3; D perhaps matches TRBD1 (5 bases). The CDR3 has 13 amino acids. Germline lookup yields CDR1 MGHDK and CDR2 SYGVNS. V was trimmed by 7 bases and J by 4 bases, leaving 12 bases between them. DNA of the CDR3: TGTGCCAGCACAGGGTCTTTGGCAGATACGCAGTATTTT. Protein sequence: CASTGSLADTQYF.

This clone was observed many times. The DNA of the CDR3 is TGTGCCAGCAGTTACGCCGGGGCGGGGAAGGACACTGAAGCTTTCTTT. Translated: CASSYAGAGKDTEAFF. This chain connects TRBV6-5 to TRBJ1-1; D may be TRBD1 (5 bases). Germline loops: CDR1 MNHEY, CDR2 SVGAGI. This CDR3 is 16 amino acids long. The germline V and J ends were trimmed by 2 bases and 3 bases, with 16 bases remaining between them.

The rearrangement links TRBV7-6 to TRBJ2-3; 7 bases align to TRBD2. CDR1 is SGHVS, CDR2 FNYEAQ, per germline. This CDR3 contains 16 residues. The J segment lost 5 bases and the V segment lost 5 bases, leaving 13 bases of the junction unmatched. The CDR3 DNA reads as TGTGCCAGCAGCAATCCACTAGCGACTCCACAAGATACGCAGTATTTT. It specifies CASSNPLATPQDTQYF.

The V and J genes are TRBV5-1 and TRBJ2-7; 12 nucleotides align to TRBD2. Unmatched junction bases numbered 5, after V lost 0 bases and J lost 4 bases. The CDR3 totals 16 residues. Germline V gives CDR1 SGHRS, CDR2 YFSETQ. The CDR3 DNA reads TGCGCCAGCAGCTTGGCCGCGACTAGCGGGGGTTACGAGCAGTACTTC. Translation: CASSLAATSGGYEQYF.

The V gene is TRBV4-3, the J gene TRBJ2-1; 11 bases match TRBD2. Germline trimming cut 2 bases from V and 8 bases from J; bases unmatched to any gene: 5. The germline V gene encodes CDR1 LGHNA and CDR2 YSLEER. This CDR3 is built from 15 residues. The CDR3, as DNA: TGCGCCAGCAGCCAACGTCTAGCGGGAGGTTATGAGCAGTTCTTC. Translating it yields CASSQRLAGGYEQFF.

The chain carries TRBV27 and TRBJ2-1, with 15 nucleotides matching TRBD2. After removal of 4 bases from V and 10 bases from J, the junction contained 8 bases not matched to a gene. CDR1 and CDR2 from the germline V gene are MNHEY and SMNVEV (reference sequence). The CDR3 extends over 16 amino acids. This CDR3 is CASSSWRTSGRVEQFF. The CDR3 coding sequence is TGTGCCAGCAGTTCTTGGAGGACTAGCGGGAGGGTAGAGCAGTTCTTC.

Only one count was recorded for this clone. This chain joins TRBV25-1 and TRBJ2-3, with 8 bases lining up with TRBD2. In germline, CDR1 is MGHDK, CDR2 SYGVNS. V dropped 8 bases and J dropped 11; count of bases not matched to a gene: 12. This CDR3 has 13 amino acids. CDR3 nucleotides: TGTGCCAGCCTTGCGGGGGGCTCCCGCGTGCAGTATTTT. This encodes CASLAGGSRVQYF.